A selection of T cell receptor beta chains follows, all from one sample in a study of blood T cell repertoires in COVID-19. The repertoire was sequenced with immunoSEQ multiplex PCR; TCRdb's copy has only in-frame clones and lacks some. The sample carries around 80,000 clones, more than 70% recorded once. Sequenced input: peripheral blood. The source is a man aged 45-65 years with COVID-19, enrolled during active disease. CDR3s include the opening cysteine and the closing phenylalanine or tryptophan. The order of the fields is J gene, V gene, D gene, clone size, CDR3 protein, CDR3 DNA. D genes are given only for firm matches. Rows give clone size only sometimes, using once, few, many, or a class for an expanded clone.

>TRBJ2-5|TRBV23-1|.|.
CASRRRTQYF
TGCGCCAGCAGAAGGAGGACCCAGTACTTC
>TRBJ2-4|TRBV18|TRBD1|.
CASSVGQGGNIQYF
TGTGCCAGCTCCGTGGGACAGGGGGGAAACATTCAGTACTTC
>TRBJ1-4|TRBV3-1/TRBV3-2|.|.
CASSPQSGRPNEKLFF
TGTGCCAGCAGCCCCCAATCTGGCAGGCCCAATGAAAAACTGTTTTTT
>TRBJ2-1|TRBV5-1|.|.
CASSFSGSGISSYNEQFF
TGCGCCAGCAGCTTTAGCGGTTCGGGGATTAGCTCCTACAATGAGCAGTTCTTC
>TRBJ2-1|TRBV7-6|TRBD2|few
CASSLATGLAGVPDNEQFF
TGTGCCAGCAGCTTAGCTACTGGACTAGCGGGAGTTCCAGACAATGAGCAGTTCTTC
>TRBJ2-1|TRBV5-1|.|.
CASTGLSLFDEQFF
TGCGCCAGCACCGGACTTAGCTTATTCGATGAGCAGTTCTTC
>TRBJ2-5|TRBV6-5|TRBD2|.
CASSRTPSGGETQYF
TGTGCCAGCAGCCGAACCCCCAGCGGGGGCGAGACCCAGTACTTC
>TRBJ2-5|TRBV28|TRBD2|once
CASSLSGSSETQYF
TGTGCCAGCAGTTTGAGCGGGAGTAGTGAGACCCAGTACTTC
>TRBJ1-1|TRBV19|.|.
CASIGRANTEAFF
TGTGCCAGTATCGGCAGGGCGAACACTGAAGCTTTCTTT
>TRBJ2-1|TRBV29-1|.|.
CSARGGTDNEQFF
TGCAGCGCTCGTGGAGGAACCGACAATGAGCAGTTCTTC
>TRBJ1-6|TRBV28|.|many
CASATEGGWNSPLHF
TGTGCCAGCGCCACGGAAGGGGGTTGGAATTCACCCCTCCACTTT
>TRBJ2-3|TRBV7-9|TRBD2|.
CASSLARRLAAPRTDTQYF
TGTGCCAGCAGCTTAGCGCGTCGTCTAGCGGCACCTAGGACAGATACGCAGTATTTT
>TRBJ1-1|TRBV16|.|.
CASSQSPGVREAFF
TGTGCCAGCAGCCAATCCCCGGGAGTTCGTGAAGCTTTCTTT
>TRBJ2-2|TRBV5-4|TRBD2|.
CASTGGSGSGNTGELFF
TGTGCCAGCACCGGAGGGAGCGGGAGTGGCAACACCGGGGAGCTGTTTTTT
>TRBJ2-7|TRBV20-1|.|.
CSASLEHEQYF
TGCAGTGCTAGCTTAGAGCACGAGCAGTACTTC
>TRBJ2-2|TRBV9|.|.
CASSAGAGELFF
TGTGCCAGCAGCGCAGGGGCCGGGGAGCTGTTTTTT
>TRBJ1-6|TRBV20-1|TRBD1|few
CSASFLRDSNSPLHF
TGCAGTGCTAGTTTCCTCCGGGACAGTAATTCACCCCTCCACTTT
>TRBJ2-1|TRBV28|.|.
CASSLQGLFDEQFF
TGTGCCAGCAGTTTACAGGGTCTTTTTGATGAGCAGTTCTTC
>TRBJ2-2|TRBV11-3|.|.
CASSWSHTGELFF
TGTGCCAGCAGCTGGAGTCACACCGGGGAGCTGTTTTTT
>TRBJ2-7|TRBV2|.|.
CASSETPQGDYEQYF
TGTGCCAGCAGTGAAACCCCACAGGGAGACTACGAGCAGTACTTC
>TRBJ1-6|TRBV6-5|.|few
CASSYSSRNNSPLHF
TGTGCCAGCAGTTACTCGTCCAGGAATAATTCACCCCTCCACTTT
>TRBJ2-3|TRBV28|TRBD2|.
CASSQPGLATDTQYF
TGTGCCAGCAGCCAACCGGGACTAGCGACAGATACGCAGTATTTT
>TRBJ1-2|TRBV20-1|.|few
CSAYQDYGYTF
TGCAGTGCCTATCAGGACTATGGCTACACCTTC
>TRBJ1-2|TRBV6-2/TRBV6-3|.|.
CASSYSISEGDRDGYTF
TGTGCCAGCAGTTACTCGATCTCCGAGGGGGATAGGGATGGCTACACCTTC
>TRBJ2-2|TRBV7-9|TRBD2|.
CASTSSLGLADTNTGELFF
TGTGCCAGCACCTCATCTCTAGGACTAGCGGACACGAACACCGGGGAGCTGTTTTTT
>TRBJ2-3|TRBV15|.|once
CATSSSQVRRMDTQYF
TGTGCCACCAGCAGTTCTCAAGTAAGGAGGATGGATACGCAGTATTTT
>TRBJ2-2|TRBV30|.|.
CAGRNTGELFF
TGTGCCGGCCGGAACACCGGGGAGCTGTTTTTT
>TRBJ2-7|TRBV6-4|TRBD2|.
CASSATLAGVGEQYF
TGTGCCAGCAGCGCGACACTAGCGGGAGTGGGAGAGCAGTACTTC